Below, one TCR beta chain is given with its context. The length of the CDR3 is 13 residues. Germline lookup yields CDR1 SGHDN and CDR2 FVKESK. The germline V and J ends were trimmed by 4 bases and 4 bases, with 11 bases remaining between them. It was with a sample-barcoded 5' primer and a J-beta primer mix that a second PCR of roughly 7 to 12 cycles was run. MiXCR, applied by TCRdb to the 5' RACE reads, yields one record per CDR3 protein. The sample yields roughly 1,000,000 distinct CDR3 sequences, 20% to 25% seen once. The sample belongs to a study of blood T cells in healthy people across ages. This sample was also put to use in a study of T cells of mothers and their children.

The TCR originated in a girl aged 2 to 10 in good health. This chain connects TRBV14 to TRBJ2-7; D gene unclear. Sequenced input: blood. This chain's CDR3 is CASSPRPWYEQYF. DNA for the CDR3: TGTGCCAGCAGCCCTCGACCGTGGTACGAGCAGTACTTC.